Below, 7 T cell receptor beta chains from the same sample are listed, as sequenced in a study of blood T cell repertoires in COVID-19. Libraries were prepared by immunoSEQ multiplex PCR; TCRdb keeps only in-frame clonotypes and omits some of them. The sample consists of hundreds of thousands of clones, roughly 87% of them appearing once. Sequenced input: peripheral blood. These receptors all come from a human donor in a cohort sampled during active COVID-19.

The chain is built from TRBV6-1 and TRBJ2-4, with 7 positions matching TRBD2. This CDR3 is built from 14 residues. CDR1 is MNHNS, CDR2 SASEGT, per germline. V shed 2 bases and J 9 bases; nucleotides not matched to a gene: 7. The CDR3 coding sequence is TGTGCCAGCAGTGAAATGCTAGCGGAGGGCATTCAGTACTTC. This sequence encodes CASSEMLAEGIQYF.

The chain has TRBV6-4 and TRBJ2-2; 7 bases fit TRBD2. The CDR3 extends over 16 amino acids. CDR1 and CDR2 from the germline V gene are MRHNA and SNTAGT. Trimming at V came to 8 bases and at J to 5 bases, leaving 14 bases not matched to a gene. The CDR3 sequence is CASPPSRGRATGELFF. The CDR3 nucleotides read TGTGCCAGCCCTCCCTCCCGGGGGAGGGCGACCGGGGAGCTGTTTTTT.

The chain employs TRBV7-2 and TRBJ2-7; TRBD1 matches 7 bases. In germline, CDR1 is SGHTA, CDR2 FQGNSA. J lost 5 bases, V lost 5 bases, and 12 bases had no gene match. CDR3 length: 15 amino acids. The CDR3 reads CASSPGQDIGNEQYF. As DNA, the CDR3 is TGTGCCAGCAGCCCTGGACAGGATATCGGTAACGAGCAGTACTTC.

V gene TRBV7-2 combines with J gene TRBJ2-5; tentative D call: TRBD1 (6 bases). The CDR3 spans 14 residues. V was shortened by 5 bases and J by 2 bases, with 12 bases between the two germline ends. CDR1 SGHTA and CDR2 FQGNSA come from the germline V gene. The CDR3 sequence is CASSKSGTQETQYF. The CDR3 nucleotides read TGTGCCAGCAGCAAATCCGGGACACAAGAGACCCAGTACTTC.

The V call is TRBV5-1, the J call TRBJ1-4, with a tentative D call TRBD1 (6 bases). There are 15 residues in the CDR3. Trimming removed 5 bases at V and 2 bases at J, with 13 bases between. Germline CDR1 SGHRS, CDR2 YFSETQ. The CDR3 region has the DNA TGCGCCAGCAGGTTAACAGGGTTGACTAATGAAAAACTGTTTTTT. Protein product: CASRLTGLTNEKLFF.

The rearrangement joins TRBV28 to TRBJ2-7, with D perhaps TRBD1 (6 bases). Trimming took 9 bases from V and 5 from J, leaving 17 bases between them. The germline gives CDR1 MDHEN, CDR2 SYDVKM. This CDR3 is 13 amino acids long. For the CDR3, the DNA is TGTGCCAGTACGAACAGGGCTATCAACGAGCAGTACTTC. Its translation: CASTNRAINEQYF. Full variable domain (rest looked up from reference TRBV28 and TRBJ2-7): DVKVTQSSRYLVKRTGEKVFLECVQDMDHENMFWYRQDPGLGLRLIYFSYDVKMKEKGDIPEGYSVSREKKERFSLILESASTNQTSMYLCASTNRAINEQYFGPGTRLTVT.

The V call is TRBV6-1, the J call TRBJ1-5; D not certain. The V and J ends lost 5 bases and 9 bases respectively, with 11 bases between them. This CDR3 has 12 residues. Germline-derived CDR1 and CDR2 are MNHNS and SASEGT. CDR3 residues: CASSISGGPQHF. CDR3 coding DNA: TGTGCCAGCAGTATTAGCGGTGGGCCCCAGCATTTT.